The clone carrying this T cell receptor (beta chain) was detected only a few times. Its matching antigen is unknown. The CDR3 totals 17 residues. The V gene lost 5 bases and the J gene lost 1 base, with 15 bases spanning the gap. CDR1 and CDR2 from the germline V gene are MNHEY and SMNVEV (reference sequence). This sample stems from a study of response to subunit inactivated influenza vaccine. General observations from the study: Each seasonal flu vaccination may recruit only limited new T cells, authors suggested.

TCRdb reanalysed the RT-PCR reads using MiXCR and keeps one entry per CDR3 protein. Of 560,000 or so distinct CDR3 sequences in the sample, less than 10% were seen once. The chain uses TRBV27 and TRBJ1-6; D gene ambiguous. This specimen was PBMCs from blood, taken about 24 months after vaccination. The origin of this receptor is a man between 50 and 69 years old who received an inactivated influenza vaccine. CDR3: CASSGAWGGSYNSPLHF. CDR3 coding DNA: TGTGCCAGCAGTGGTGCGTGGGGTGGATCCTATAATTCACCCCTCCACTTT.